This T cell receptor beta chain was sequenced in a study of control samples from healthy donors and cancer patients. Produced via immunoSEQ multiplex PCR; TCRdb's table is partial and in-frame only. The data contain roughly 80,000 clones, roughly 90% of them singletons. The trim removed 5 bases at V and 2 bases at J, leaving 5 bases unmatched. Germline lookup yields CDR1 SEHNR and CDR2 FQNEAQ (reference sequence). The CDR3 covers 14 residues. The chain combines TRBV7-9 with TRBJ1-1; TRBD1 agrees at 7 bases. The sample taken for sequencing was blood. The sequence was obtained from a woman aged 45-60 years in good health. The CDR3, as DNA: TGTGCCAGCAGCCGCCGGGACAGCAACACTGAAGCTTTCTTT. It codes for CASSRRDSNTEAFF.